This TCR beta chain comes out of a study of T cell responses to AZD1222 COVID-19 vaccine. Overall study findings and caveats: Spike was spanned by vaccine-associated CD4 TCRs, which were dominant at 160-218 and 743-854. In a largely white British group with more females than males, clonal diversity was possibly underestimated. Repertoire sampling was restricted to post-peak T cell response timepoints.

Per germline, CDR1 SGHTA and CDR2 FQGNSA. This CDR3 contains 14 residues. V was clipped by 1 base and J by 7 bases, with 11 bases between them. Second-dose intervals of approximately 4 or approximately 12 weeks were pooled. The protocol was immunoSEQ multiplex PCR, while the TCRdb copy is restricted to in-frame clones and leaves out a portion. Here the sample spans 100,000 to 150,000 clones, 70% to 85% being singletons. A remark on this clone: What it binds is not known.

This clonotype was sampled from an adult who received the AZD1222 COVID-19 vaccine. The chain joins TRBV7-2 to TRBJ1-5, with D maybe TRBD1 (5 bases). The sample was peripheral blood, taken 28 days after the second AZD1222 dose. The CDR3 bases are TGTGCCAGCAGCTTAGTAGCAGGGAACCAGCCCCAGCATTTT. Translated, it gives CASSLVAGNQPQHF.